This is a list of T cell receptor beta chains from one sample in a study of Graves' ophthalmopathy and Graves' hyperthyroidism. TCRdb analysed the multiplex PCR reads with MiXCR anew, one entry per CDR3 protein. The sample records about 14,000 distinct CDR3 sequences, approximately 53% being singletons. Source material: peripheral blood. The receptors here all came from a woman aged 25 to 39 with Graves' ophthalmopathy. Each CDR3 is given with its conserved first and last residue. D genes are given only for firm matches. Rows may omit the clone size; those that give it use once, few, many or a size class.

CSARDRDGAKNIQYF,TGCAGTGCTAGGGACAGGGACGGGGCCAAAAACATTCAGTACTTC,TRBV20-1,TRBJ2-4,TRBD1,15,.
CASSTGMNTEAFF,TGCGCCAGCAGCACAGGAATGAACACTGAAGCTTTCTTT,TRBV5-1,TRBJ1-1,.,13,.
CASSFEVGRTTEQYF,TGTGCCAGCAGCTTTGAGGTCGGGAGGACCACCGAGCAGTACTTC,TRBV7-3,TRBJ2-7,TRBD2,15,.
CASNNKGVLSGANVLTF,TGTGCCAGCAACAACAAGGGGGTCCTCTCTGGGGCCAACGTCCTGACTTTC,TRBV12-3/TRBV12-4,TRBJ2-6,.,17,many
CASSEAVGSQPQHF,TGTGCCAGCAGTGAAGCCGTGGGCAGTCAGCCCCAGCATTTT,TRBV2,TRBJ1-5,.,14,many
CASSPTGLGYGYTF,TGTGCCAGCAGTCCGACAGGGCTCGGCTATGGCTACACCTTC,TRBV6-2/TRBV6-3,TRBJ1-2,TRBD1,14,many
CSARRGVSDTDTQYF,TGCAGTGCTCGGAGAGGGGTTAGCGACACAGATACGCAGTATTTT,TRBV20-1,TRBJ2-3,.,15,.
CASSSLPGEQYF,TGTGCCAGCAGCTCCCTACCGGGGGAGCAGTACTTC,TRBV5-4,TRBJ2-7,.,12,few
CASSGDRVGPGELFF,TGTGCCAGCAGCGGGGACAGGGTTGGGCCCGGGGAGCTGTTTTTT,TRBV9,TRBJ2-2,TRBD1,15,.
CASSLYHGTGQGNKQFF,TGTGCTAGCAGTTTATACCACGGTACGGGACAGGGAAATAAGCAGTTCTTC,TRBV12-3/TRBV12-4,TRBJ2-1,TRBD1,17,.
CASSVGQGVRETQYF,TGTGCCAGCAGCGTGGGACAGGGGGTACGAGAGACCCAGTACTTC,TRBV9,TRBJ2-5,TRBD1,15,.
CASSLGGGDSYEQYF,TGTGCCAGCAGCTTAGGGGGAGGGGACTCCTACGAGCAGTACTTC,TRBV7-3,TRBJ2-7,TRBD2,15,.
CSARDPSSGKDNEQFF,TGCAGTGCTAGAGATCCTAGTAGCGGGAAAGACAATGAGCAGTTCTTC,TRBV20-1,TRBJ2-1,TRBD2,16,medium-sized
CASSLLQGPNEKLFF,TGTGCCAGCAGCTTGCTACAGGGGCCTAATGAAAAACTGTTTTTT,TRBV7-6,TRBJ1-4,TRBD1,15,few
CAIAPGTPSYEQYF,TGTGCCATCGCCCCCGGGACACCTTCCTACGAGCAGTACTTC,TRBV10-3,TRBJ2-7,.,14,.
CASSFHSGSSYEQYF,TGTGCCAGCAGCTTCCATAGCGGGAGCTCCTACGAGCAGTACTTC,TRBV7-2,TRBJ2-7,TRBD2,15,.
CASSLASGSGGELFF,TGTGCCAGCAGCTTAGCTAGCGGGAGCGGCGGGGAGCTGTTTTTT,TRBV7-6,TRBJ2-2,TRBD2,15,.
CASSRRLAGGSEQYF,TGTGCCAGCAGTCGTAGACTAGCGGGAGGTTCCGAGCAGTACTTC,TRBV5-6,TRBJ2-7,TRBD2,15,few
CASSLVPGRINEQFF,TGTGCCAGCAGCTTAGTCCCAGGGAGGATCAATGAGCAGTTCTTC,TRBV7-8,TRBJ2-1,.,15,.
CASSVVGSISSYEQYF,TGTGCCAGCAGCGTAGTCGGTAGCATCTCCTCCTACGAGCAGTACTTC,TRBV9,TRBJ2-7,.,16,few
CASSLVGAGDTDTQYF,TGTGCCAGCAGCTTAGTCGGTGCGGGGGACACAGATACGCAGTATTTT,TRBV7-9,TRBJ2-3,TRBD2,16,.
CASSITLGQGYNEQFF,TGTGCCAGTAGTATAACTCTGGGACAGGGGTACAATGAGCAGTTCTTC,TRBV19,TRBJ2-1,TRBD1,16,few
CAIRAGMNTGELSF,TGTGCCATCCGAGCGGGCATGAACACCGGGGAGCTGTCTTTT,TRBV19,TRBJ2-2,.,14,.
CSAPGQGEYGYTF,TGCAGTGCCCCAGGACAGGGGGAATATGGCTACACCTTC,TRBV20-1,TRBJ1-2,TRBD1,13,.
CSVDSVLAHQFF,TGCAGCGTTGATTCGGTCTTGGCCCACCAGTTCTTC,TRBV29-1,TRBJ2-1,.,12,.
CASSLSRGAGYTF,TGTGCCAGCAGCTTAAGTAGGGGGGCCGGCTACACCTTC,TRBV7-9,TRBJ1-2,.,13,.
CASSYGTSTDTQYF,TGTGCCAGCAGTTACGGGACTAGCACAGATACGCAGTATTTT,TRBV10-3,TRBJ2-3,.,14,.
CATGVAETQYF,TGTGCCACCGGGGTGGCCGAGACCCAGTACTTC,TRBV19,TRBJ2-5,.,11,few
CASTRQGLSYEQYF,TGTGCCAGCACCCGACAGGGCCTCTCCTACGAGCAGTACTTC,TRBV7-8,TRBJ2-7,TRBD1,14,medium-sized
CASSSSGSTDTQYF,TGTGCCAGCAGTTCTAGCGGGAGCACAGATACGCAGTATTTT,TRBV6-4,TRBJ2-3,TRBD2,14,medium-sized
CASSPPLRDEQYF,TGTGCCAGCAGCCCTCCCCTGCGAGACGAGCAGTACTTC,TRBV28,TRBJ2-7,.,13,.
CASSPTDNYGYTF,TGTGCCAGCTCGCCGACAGATAACTATGGCTACACCTTC,TRBV18,TRBJ1-2,.,13,many
CAWDGTGGAGDTQYF,TGTGCCTGGGACGGGACAGGGGGCGCCGGGGATACGCAGTATTTT,TRBV30,TRBJ2-3,TRBD1,15,many
CASSYKLVSGNPYEQYF,TGTGCCAGCAGTTATAAATTGGTGAGCGGGAACCCCTACGAGCAGTACTTC,TRBV6-5,TRBJ2-7,TRBD2,17,many
CASSDGYEQYF,TGCGCCAGCAGTGATGGCTACGAGCAGTACTTC,TRBV10-1,TRBJ2-7,.,11,many
CASRSGTSNQPQHF,TGTGCCAGTAGAAGCGGGACGTCGAATCAGCCCCAGCATTTT,TRBV19,TRBJ1-5,.,14,.
CASSGGTPGYNEQFF,TGTGCCAGCAGTGGTGGCACCCCCGGATACAATGAGCAGTTCTTC,TRBV6-6,TRBJ2-1,.,15,.
CASSYSLQGLIYEQYF,TGTGCCAGCAGTTACTCGTTACAGGGCTTAATCTACGAGCAGTACTTC,TRBV6-1,TRBJ2-7,.,16,few
CASSDREGEQFF,TGTGCCAGCAGTGATCGGGAGGGTGAGCAGTTCTTC,TRBV6-4,TRBJ2-1,TRBD2,12,medium-sized
CASSLRTGVAEAFF,TGCGCCAGCAGCCTTCGAACAGGGGTTGCTGAAGCTTTCTTT,TRBV5-1,TRBJ1-1,TRBD1,14,.
CASSGQVRQPQHF,TGTGCCAGTAGTGGACAGGTTCGTCAGCCCCAGCATTTT,TRBV19,TRBJ1-5,TRBD1,13,medium-sized
CASSRGRGRRDSNQPQHF,TGTGCCAGTAGTAGGGGCAGGGGGCGAAGGGATAGCAATCAGCCCCAGCATTTT,TRBV19,TRBJ1-5,TRBD1,18,.
CSARETQYF,TGCAGTGCTAGAGAGACACAGTACTTC,TRBV20-1,TRBJ2-5,.,9,.
CASNLAIESYGQYF,TGTGCCAGCAACTTGGCGATCGAGTCCTACGGGCAGTACTTC,TRBV7-2,TRBJ2-7,.,14,.
CASSGVSGRYGTGELSF,TGTGCCAGCAGTGGTGTTAGCGGGAGATACGGCACCGGGGAGCTGTCTTTT,TRBV2,TRBJ2-2,TRBD2,17,.